This T cell receptor (beta chain) was obtained from a study of T cells in Graves' hyperthyroidism and ophthalmopathy. Whole-study results and caveats: In the analysis, a 13 V-J model separated ophthalmopathy from stable hyperthyroidism.

This clonotype was observed many times. What it binds is unknown. The CDR3 runs 16 residues. V was clipped by 4 bases and J by 0 bases, with 13 bases between them. From germline, CDR1 is ENHRY and CDR2 SYGVKD. Every diagnosis used clinical symptoms, serum thyroxine and TRAb, thyroid ultrasound and orbital computed tomography. The investigators amplified TCR beta CDR3 regions from RNA transcripts. The primer set for the first-round RT-PCR of the TCR CDR3 was HTBI. A single record per CDR3 protein comes from TCRdb applying MiXCR to the multiplex PCR reads. There are around 620,000 distinct CDR3 sequences in the sample; approximately 15% occur only once, and roughly 7.1% lies in the top ten.

The sample was blood. The sequence was obtained from a woman between 18 and 29 years old with Graves' ophthalmopathy. This rearrangement joins TRBV10-3 to TRBJ2-1; D assignment may be TRBD1 or TRBD2 (5 bases each). The CDR3 region has the DNA TGTGCCATCAGTGGTTCCGGGACCAGCTCCTACAATGAGCAGTTCTTC. Protein product: CAISGSGTSSYNEQFF.